This T cell receptor (beta chain) was documented in a study of OX40 agonist ivuxolimab in advanced cancers. The sample holds a few counts of this clone. Sequencing was performed with immunoSEQ multiplex PCR; in TCRdb, only in-frame clones are kept and a portion is missing. The sample lists thousands of clones, 60% to 80% seen once, with roughly 29% in the top ten. Trimming left V 1 base short and J 2 bases short, with 7 bases between. CDR1 is SGHVS and CDR2 is FQNEAQ in the germline V gene. The CDR3 is made up of 14 amino acids. The sequence came from an adult with an advanced solid tumor such as melanoma, head and neck, liver or kidney cancer. This chain connects TRBV7-8 to TRBJ2-3; D gene unclear. Sequencing used CD4+ or CD8+ T cells sorted from blood, obtained in a trial of the OX40 agonist ivuxolimab. The CDR3 is CASSLEGYTDTQYF. The CDR3 DNA reads TGTGCCAGCAGCTTAGAGGGCTACACAGATACGCAGTATTTT.